The 31 T cell receptor beta chains listed next were all sequenced from one sample in a study of graft-versus-host responses after intestinal transplantation. This table comes from immunoSEQ multiplex PCR, and its TCRdb copy is limited to in-frame clones, with some not included. The sample yields around 50,000 clones, roughly 90% seen once. No antigens are known for them. Source: unstimulated CD4+ T cells sorted from spleen or lymph node cells, taken before transplant. Receptors were obtained from a human donor who was the organ donor for an intestinal transplant.

V usage is TRBV5-1 and J usage is TRBJ1-5; D is uncertain. This CDR3 is built from 14 residues. CDR1 is SGHRS, CDR2 YFSETQ, per germline. Trimming took off 0 bases at V and 4 bases at J, with 8 bases between the two ends. This chain's CDR3 is CASSLEAGNQPQHF. The CDR3 coding sequence is TGCGCCAGCAGCTTGGAGGCAGGAAATCAGCCCCAGCATTTT.

The chain employs TRBV5-6 and TRBJ1-3, with D hard to call. Germline V gene lookup returns CDR1 SGHDT and CDR2 YYEEEE. V was trimmed by 2 bases and J by 4 bases, leaving 4 bases between them. The CDR3 length is 12 residues. The CDR3 DNA reads TGTGCCAGCAGCTTCCCAGGAAACACCATATATTTT. Its protein product is CASSFPGNTIYF.

The chain links TRBV7-2 to TRBJ2-7, with 11 bases that match TRBD2. The germline V gene has CDR1 SGHTA and CDR2 FQGNSA. V was pared by 5 bases and J by 0 bases, with 3 bases of the junction left unmatched. The CDR3 has 15 amino acids. The CDR3 nucleotides read TGTGCCAGCAGCGGAACTAGCGGGAGCTCCTACGAGCAGTACTTC. It is translated as CASSGTSGSSYEQYF.

This chain uses TRBV10-3 with TRBJ1-1, with 12 bases matching TRBD1. V lost 9 bases and J lost 1; bases outside the gene matches: 3. Germline CDR1 and CDR2: ENHRY and SYGVKD. The CDR3 totals 14 residues. The CDR3 region has the DNA TGTGCCATGAGGGACAGGGGGCCGAACACTGAAGCTTTCTTT. This translates into CAMRDRGPNTEAFF.

V is TRBV27 and J is TRBJ2-1; tentative D call: TRBD2 (5 bases). CDR1 MNHEY and CDR2 SMNVEV come from the germline V gene (reference sequence). The CDR3 contains 17 residues. V was shortened by 1 base and J by 4 bases, with 17 bases between the two germline ends. CDR3 sequence: CASSLFFSRGRYNEQFF. In DNA, the CDR3 is TGTGCCAGCAGTTTATTTTTCTCTCGCGGGCGTTACAATGAGCAGTTCTTC.

The gene calls are TRBV28 and TRBJ2-1; 10 bases are a match to TRBD1. The trim removed 3 bases at V and 5 bases at J, leaving 10 bases unmatched. The CDR3 runs to 17 residues. Germline CDR1 and CDR2: MDHEN and SYDVKM. The DNA for the CDR3 is TGTGCCAGCAGTTTTGTCCGCGGGACAGGGGTAAACAATGAGCAGTTCTTC. Translated: CASSFVRGTGVNNEQFF.

This clone came up once. V gene TRBV5-4 combines with J gene TRBJ1-2; TRBD1 might be the D (5 bases). Germline V lookup: CDR1 SGHNT, CDR2 YYREEE (reference sequence). Trimming took off 1 base at V and 2 bases at J, with 12 bases between the two ends. The length of the CDR3 is 15 residues. The CDR3 sequence is CASSLPAGPNYGYTF. CDR3 DNA: TGTGCCAGCAGCTTGCCTGCAGGGCCGAACTATGGCTACACCTTC.

This sequence joins TRBV28 and TRBJ2-5, with D uncertain. The CDR3 spans 14 residues. V was clipped by 6 bases and J by 5 bases, with 16 bases between them. Germline V gene lookup returns CDR1 MDHEN and CDR2 SYDVKM. The CDR3 sequence is CASSRPGDWETQYF. The CDR3 DNA follows: TGTGCCAGCAGCCGTCCCGGAGATTGGGAGACCCAGTACTTC.

This clone was counted a single time. The chain is built from TRBV19 and TRBJ2-1; 7 nucleotides align to TRBD2. V lost 5 bases to trimming and J lost 4 bases; unmatched junction nucleotides: 8. The CDR3 runs 15 residues. CDR1 is LNHDA and CDR2 is SQIVND in the germline V gene (reference sequence). The CDR3 region has the DNA TGTGCCAGTAGTTCACTAGCGCAACCTTACAATGAGCAGTTCTTC. It translates to CASSSLAQPYNEQFF.

CDR3 in amino acids: CASSSSGIYNEQFF. CDR3 nucleotide sequence: TGTGCCAGCAGCTCTAGCGGGATCTACAATGAGCAGTTCTTC. The chain uses TRBV7-2 and TRBJ2-1; the match to TRBD2 covers 9 bases. Germline-derived CDR1 and CDR2 are SGHTA and FQGNSA. After removal of 4 bases from V and 3 bases from J, the junction contained 1 base not matched to a gene. The CDR3 runs to 14 residues.

In nucleotides, the CDR3 is TGTGCCAGCAGCTTAGCTTCCTCTGGGGCCAACGTCCTGACTTTC. Encoded protein: CASSLASSGANVLTF. This chain links TRBV11-2 with TRBJ2-6; D call uncertain. V was shortened by 1 base and J by 0 bases, with 4 bases between the two germline ends. In germline, CDR1 is SGHAT, CDR2 FQNNGV. CDR3 size: 15 residues. The full variable domain, completed using reference TRBV11-2 and TRBJ2-6, is EAGVAQSPRYKIIEKRQSVAFWCNPISGHATLYWYQQILGQGPKLLIQFQNNGVVDDSQLPKDRFSAERLKGVDSTLKIQPAKLEDSAVYLCASSLASSGANVLTFGAGSRLTVL.

This chain joins TRBV30 and TRBJ1-1; maybe TRBD1 (6 bases). This CDR3 is built from 12 residues. The V end was cut by 5 bases, the J end by 0 bases, with 7 bases between. CDR1 is GTSNPN and CDR2 is SVGIG in the germline V gene (reference sequence). CDR3 protein: CAWGQLNTEAFF. Written as DNA, the CDR3 is TGTGCCTGGGGACAGCTGAACACTGAAGCTTTCTTT.

The chain is built from TRBV11-2 and TRBJ2-7; the D gene is possibly TRBD2 (5 bases). The germline V gene has CDR1 SGHAT and CDR2 FQNNGV. This CDR3 contains 16 residues. V gave up 5 bases and J gave up 0 bases, with 17 bases separating them. The CDR3 nucleotides read TGTGCCAGCAGCCGCAAGCCCAGCGGTAGCTCCTACGAGCAGTACTTC. This translates into CASSRKPSGSSYEQYF.

This clone occurred once. CDR3 amino acids: CASSYRQGATNEKLFF. The CDR3 coding sequence is TGTGCCAGCAGCTACCGACAGGGCGCAACTAATGAAAAACTGTTTTTT. This rearrangement joins TRBV7-9 to TRBJ1-4; TRBD1 agrees at 7 bases. In germline, CDR1 is SEHNR, CDR2 FQNEAQ (reference sequence). The CDR3 covers 16 residues. Losses at the gene ends were 4 bases for V and 0 bases for J; bases not matched to a gene: 5.

The rearrangement joins TRBV5-1 to TRBJ1-3, with TRBD1 as a possible D gene (6 bases). Germline loops: CDR1 SGHRS, CDR2 YFSETQ. The CDR3 loop spans 13 amino acids. V was clipped by 0 bases and J by 15 bases, with 16 bases between them. The CDR3 bases are TGCGCCAGCAGCTTGGGGGGACAACAGGAGAGATATTTT. Encoded protein: CASSLGGQQERYF.

This chain links TRBV2 with TRBJ2-1; the match to TRBD2 covers 12 bases. The CDR3 is made up of 13 amino acids. V was pared by 5 bases and J by 14 bases, with 7 bases of the junction left unmatched. Germline assignment: CDR1 SNHLY and CDR2 FYNNEI. The CDR3 is CASSTTSGRSEFF. For the CDR3, the DNA is TGTGCCAGCAGTACGACTAGCGGGAGATCGGAGTTCTTC.

V usage is TRBV9 and J usage is TRBJ2-3; 16 bases are a match to TRBD2. Germline trimming cut 3 bases from V and 3 bases from J; bases unmatched to any gene: 7. The CDR3 runs to 18 residues. In germline, CDR1 is SGDLS, CDR2 YYNGEE. CDR3 DNA: TGTGCCAGCAGCGACGACATGGGACTAGCGGGAGGGACAGATACGCAGTATTTT. This codes for CASSDDMGLAGGTDTQYF.

The V and J genes are TRBV5-1 and TRBJ2-5; 8 nucleotides align to TRBD2. Germline CDR1 SGHRS, CDR2 YFSETQ. The trim removed 2 bases at V and 5 bases at J, leaving 8 bases unmatched. The CDR3 contains 15 residues. CDR3 sequence reads: CASSFGAGEGETQYF. The DNA of the CDR3 is TGCGCCAGCAGCTTTGGAGCGGGGGAAGGGGAGACCCAGTACTTC.

CDR3 protein: CSVAASGRYEQYF. The CDR3 nucleotides read TGCAGCGTTGCGGCTAGCGGGAGGTACGAGCAGTACTTC. The genes are TRBV29-1 and TRBJ2-7; 11 bases map to TRBD2. The germline CDR1 and CDR2 sequences are SQVTM and ANQGSEA. The CDR3 consists of 13 residues. V shed 4 bases, J shed 4 bases, and the junction held 3 bases outside the gene matches.

The gene calls are TRBV5-1 and TRBJ2-2; perhaps TRBD1 as D (6 bases). The CDR3 covers 18 residues. V lost 4 bases to trimming and J lost 4 bases, with 23 bases between them. CDR1 is SGHRS, CDR2 YFSETQ, per germline. In DNA form, the CDR3 reads TGCGCCAGCAGCCCAACCCGAAACAGGGCTCTCGGCACCGGGGAGCTGTTTTTT. Protein sequence: CASSPTRNRALGTGELFF.

The rearrangement links TRBV28 to TRBJ1-5; D remains unclear. The ends were cut back, 2 bases at V and 4 bases at J, with 12 bases in the middle. Germline values: CDR1 MDHEN, CDR2 SYDVKM. The CDR3 is 15 residues long. The CDR3 nucleotides are TGTGCCAGCAGTTTACGAGGGCCCAATAATCAGCCCCAGCATTTT. Its translation is CASSLRGPNNQPQHF.

The chain employs TRBV2 and TRBJ2-7; 9 nucleotides agree with TRBD2. V shed 2 bases and J 7 bases; nucleotides not matched to a gene: 9. Germline V CDR1 and CDR2: SNHLY, FYNNEI. CDR3 length: 15 amino acids. CDR3 in DNA: TGTGCCAGCAGTGAAATTGCGGGAGGGCCGGGGGAGCAGTACTTC. It specifies CASSEIAGGPGEQYF.

With regard to this clone: One end of the junction does not line up with germline, which may come from a read error. The chain couples TRBV7-7 to TRBJ1-5, with 8 nucleotides matching TRBD1. The CDR3 loop spans 15 amino acids. Germline-derived CDR1 and CDR2 are SSHAT and FNYEAQ (reference sequence). Here the CDR3 DNA reads TGTGCTAGCAGTCCGACAGGGGATAGCAATCAGCCCCAGCATTTT. Its translation is CASSPTGDSNQPQHF.

The V and J genes are TRBV7-2 and TRBJ2-2; 12 bases line up with TRBD1. The CDR3 has 15 amino acids. V trimming: 6 bases; J trimming: 5 bases; junction bases outside the gene matches: 4. Germline loops: CDR1 SGHTA, CDR2 FQGNSA. The CDR3 nucleotides are TGTGCCAGCAGGCGGGACAGGGGGCGAACCGGGGAGCTGTTTTTT. Translation gives CASRRDRGRTGELFF.

For the CDR3, the DNA is TGCAGCGTTCACACAGGTCTAAACACTGAAGCTTTCTTT. It encodes CSVHTGLNTEAFF. The rearrangement links TRBV29-1 to TRBJ1-1; possibly TRBD1 for D (5 bases). Trimming cost V 5 bases and J 2 bases, with 12 bases left between them. The CDR3 contains 13 residues. Germline CDR1 SQVTM, CDR2 ANQGSEA.

This clone occurred once. The gene calls are TRBV6-5 and TRBJ1-1; 10 bases fit TRBD1. Per the germline V gene, CDR1 is MNHEY and CDR2 is SVGAGI. The CDR3 covers 15 residues. Trimming cost V 6 bases and J 5 bases; bases outside gene matches: 9. In DNA, the CDR3 is TGTGCCAGCAGACACGACAGGGGGCGGAGTACTGAAGCTTTCTTT. This sequence encodes CASRHDRGRSTEAFF.

V usage is TRBV25-1 and J usage is TRBJ2-5; tentative D call: TRBD2 (6 bases). This CDR3 spans 15 amino acids. The germline V and J ends were trimmed by 2 bases and 0 bases, with 10 bases remaining between them. Looked up from germline, CDR1 is MGHDK and CDR2 is SYGVNS. The CDR3 sequence is CASSEGGKYQETQYF. For the CDR3, the DNA is TGTGCCAGCAGTGAAGGGGGGAAGTACCAAGAGACCCAGTACTTC.

This clone has more than one count but fewer than ten. This sequence joins TRBV30 and TRBJ1-3, with D unclear. The CDR3 contains 12 residues. The V gene's germline CDR1 is GTSNPN and CDR2 SVGIG (reference sequence). The germline V and J ends were trimmed by 6 bases and 9 bases, with 15 bases remaining between them. This CDR3 is CACTAGRVTIYF. CDR3 DNA: TGTGCCTGTACCGCGGGTCGGGTCACCATATATTTT.

The chain combines TRBV5-1 with TRBJ2-6; D might be TRBD2 (6 bases). The V gene's germline CDR1 is SGHRS and CDR2 YFSETQ. Trimming stripped 3 bases from V and 0 bases from J, with 13 bases between. The CDR3 spans 17 residues. The CDR3 protein is CASSSEGVSSGANVLTF. The CDR3 DNA reads as TGCGCCAGCAGCTCGGAGGGCGTAAGCTCTGGGGCCAACGTCCTGACTTTC. Complete variable domain (other parts from reference TRBV5-1 and TRBJ2-6): KAGVTQTPRYLIKTRGQQVTLSCSPISGHRSVSWYQQTPGQGLQFLFEYFSETQRNKGNFPGRFSGRQFSNSRSEMNVSTLELGDSALYLCASSSEGVSSGANVLTFGAGSRLTVL.

The CDR3 reads CASSGSGRAVPYEQYF. The CDR3 DNA reads TGTGCCAGTAGTGGAAGCGGGAGGGCCGTCCCCTACGAGCAGTACTTC. This chain connects TRBV19 to TRBJ2-7, with TRBD2 identical over 10 bases. The CDR3 loop spans 16 amino acids. Germline V gene data show CDR1 as LNHDA and CDR2 as SQIVND (reference sequence). J gave up 2 bases and V 5 bases, and 9 bases lay outside the gene matches. The whole variable domain, remainder taken from reference TRBV19 and TRBJ2-7, is DGGITQSPKYLFRKEGQNVTLSCEQNLNHDAMYWYRQDPGQGLRLIYYSQIVNDFQKGDIAEGYSVSREKKESFPLTVTSAQKNPTAFYLCASSGSGRAVPYEQYFGPGTRLTVT.

This clone was seen only once. The chain carries TRBV6-5 and TRBJ2-7; TRBD1 aligns across 8 bases. The CDR3 is 14 amino acids. In germline, CDR1 is MNHEY, CDR2 SVGAGI. V shed 5 bases, J shed 5 bases, and the junction held 8 bases outside the gene matches. This CDR3 reads CASSPDRGGDEQYF. The CDR3 DNA sequence: TGTGCCAGCAGTCCAGACAGGGGAGGAGACGAGCAGTACTTC.